The 27 T cell receptor beta chains reported below all come from one sample, sequenced in a study of blood T cell repertoires in COVID-19. The repertoire was sequenced with immunoSEQ multiplex PCR; TCRdb's copy has only in-frame clones and lacks some. Here the sample spans a few hundred thousand clones, 87% being singletons. The sequenced material came from PBMCs or T cells enriched from blood (not recorded which). The receptor source for this set is a woman under 30 who had recovered from COVID-19.

V usage is TRBV12-5 and J usage is TRBJ2-1; TRBD2 matches at 9 bases. Germline trimming cut 0 bases from V and 1 base from J; bases unmatched to any gene: 10. In germline, CDR1 is LGHNT, CDR2 FRNRAP. The CDR3 has 19 residues. The CDR3 is CASGLVRTSGPTSYNEQFF. CDR3 nucleotides: TGTGCTAGTGGTTTGGTTCGAACTAGCGGGCCAACATCCTACAATGAGCAGTTCTTC.

This chain uses TRBV28 with TRBJ2-5; TRBD2 agrees at 12 bases. The CDR3 totals 20 residues. V trimming: 6 bases; J trimming: 2 bases; junction bases outside the gene matches: 19. Per germline, CDR1 MDHEN and CDR2 SYDVKM. Here the CDR3 DNA reads TGTGCCAGCAGCCCATACAGGGGCCGTAAACTAGCGGGAGGACAAGAGACCCAGTACTTC. Its protein is CASSPYRGRKLAGGQETQYF. Looking up the rest from reference TRBV28 and TRBJ2-5 gives the full variable domain: DVKVTQSSRYLVKRTGEKVFLECVQDMDHENMFWYRQDPGLGLRLIYFSYDVKMKEKGDIPEGYSVSREKKERFSLILESASTNQTSMYLCASSPYRGRKLAGGQETQYFGPGTRLLVL.

DNA of the CDR3: TGTGCCAGCAGGCCACCGGGAGCTGGGGAGACCCAGTACTTC. It is translated as CASRPPGAGETQYF. This sequence joins TRBV5-4 and TRBJ2-5; a weak D match, TRBD2 (6 bases). The V gene's germline CDR1 is SGHNT and CDR2 YYREEE (reference sequence). V lost 5 bases to trimming and J lost 5 bases, with 16 bases between them. The CDR3 loop spans 14 amino acids.

This clone was detected once. The chain employs TRBV28 and TRBJ1-1, with unresolved D. The CDR3 is 14 amino acids. With 5 bases removed from V and 3 bases from J, the gap between germline ends came to 13 bases. Germline V gene lookup returns CDR1 MDHEN and CDR2 SYDVKM. CDR3 bases: TGTGCCAGCAGTACCCCTGCGGGCCACACTGAAGCTTTCTTT. Its protein product is CASSTPAGHTEAFF.

The chain has TRBV4-1 and TRBJ1-5; 9 positions agree with TRBD1. CDR1 and CDR2 from the germline V gene are MGHRA and YSYEKL. J was trimmed by 6 bases and V by 4 bases; bases with no gene match: 7. The CDR3 covers 15 residues. The CDR3 here is CASSLQTGGGQPQHF. In nucleotides, the CDR3 is TGCGCCAGCAGCCTCCAGACAGGGGGTGGTCAGCCCCAGCATTTT.

This chain connects TRBV30 to TRBJ1-2; maybe TRBD1 (6 bases). The germline V and J ends were trimmed by 3 bases and 3 bases, with 17 bases remaining between them. In germline, CDR1 is GTSNPN, CDR2 SVGIG (reference sequence). This CDR3 is 15 amino acids long. The CDR3 loop is CAWSQLQGHDYGYTF. In nucleotides, the CDR3 is TGTGCCTGGAGCCAGTTACAGGGACATGACTATGGCTACACCTTC.

In this sample, this clone turned up once. The chain combines TRBV10-3 with TRBJ2-1; TRBD1 matches 9 bases. Germline V lookup: CDR1 ENHRY, CDR2 SYGVKD. The V segment lost 4 bases and the J segment 5 bases; nucleotides outside the gene matches: 6. The CDR3 runs to 15 residues. The CDR3 loop reads CAISGGQGGHNEQFF. Here the CDR3 DNA reads TGTGCCATCAGTGGGGGACAGGGAGGGCACAATGAGCAGTTCTTC.

This clone was recorded only once. This chain connects TRBV7-9 to TRBJ1-1, with D perhaps matching TRBD1 (6 bases). The CDR3 runs 16 residues. V lost 6 bases to trimming and J lost 3 bases, with 20 bases between them. The V gene's germline CDR1 is SEHNR and CDR2 FQNEAQ (reference sequence). The CDR3 reads CASSGQTTAADTEAFF. CDR3 coding DNA: TGTGCCAGCAGTGGACAGACCACCGCTGCCGACACTGAAGCTTTCTTT.

This sequence joins TRBV12-3 or TRBV12-4 and TRBJ1-4; weak D call: TRBD1 (6 bases). V gave up 6 bases and J gave up 6 bases, with 11 bases separating them. The CDR3 extends over 13 amino acids. CDR3 amino acids: CASRGDMDEKLFF. The CDR3 DNA is TGTGCCAGCAGAGGGGACATGGATGAAAAACTGTTTTTT.

CDR3 in amino acids: CASSPQDRDNSPLHF. CDR3 nucleotides: TGTGCCAGCAGCCCCCAGGACAGGGATAATTCACCCCTCCACTTT. V is TRBV3-1 (or the pseudogene TRBV3-2) and J is TRBJ1-6; 8 positions agree with TRBD1. In germline, CDR1 is LGHDT, CDR2 YNNKEL (reference sequence). CDR3 size: 15 residues. Losses at the gene ends were 4 bases for V and 5 bases for J; bases not matched to a gene: 4.

J is TRBJ2-5 and V is TRBV6-2 or TRBV6-3; D gene uncertain. Between the trimmed V and J ends, which lost 2 bases and 2 bases, there was a span of 3 bases. Germline V gives CDR1 MNHEY, CDR2 SVGEGT. CDR3 size: 12 residues. For the CDR3, the DNA is TGTGCCAGCAGTTACCTTCAAGAGACCCAGTACTTC. This sequence encodes CASSYLQETQYF.

The chain recombines TRBV9 with TRBJ1-4, with D tentatively TRBD1 (5 bases). Germline V gene lookup returns CDR1 SGDLS and CDR2 YYNGEE. Trimming took off 3 bases at V and 4 bases at J, with 13 bases between the two ends. CDR3 length equals 15 residues. The CDR3 coding sequence is TGTGCCAGCAGCGCGTCGACAGTGAGTAATGAAAAACTGTTTTTT. This encodes CASSASTVSNEKLFF. The whole variable domain, filled in from reference TRBV9 and TRBJ1-4, reads DSGVTQTPKHLITATGQRVTLRCSPRSGDLSVYWYQQSLDQGLQFLIQYYNGEERAKGNILERFSAQQFPDLHSELNLSSLELGDSALYFCASSASTVSNEKLFFGSGTQLSVL.

This rearrangement joins TRBV5-1 to TRBJ2-5; D is possibly TRBD1 (8 bases). The length of the CDR3 is 17 residues. CDR1 and CDR2 (germline): SGHRS, YFSETQ. V was pared by 3 bases and J by 3 bases, with 21 bases between. CDR3 in DNA: TGCGCCAGCAGCTCAGGACAGGGAGGGGTCAGAGAAGAGACCCAGTACTTC. Protein: CASSSGQGGVREETQYF. Full variable domain (outside the CDR3, taken from reference TRBV5-1 and TRBJ2-5): KAGVTQTPRYLIKTRGQQVTLSCSPISGHRSVSWYQQTPGQGLQFLFEYFSETQRNKGNFPGRFSGRQFSNSRSEMNVSTLELGDSALYLCASSSGQGGVREETQYFGPGTRLLVL.

This chain connects TRBV30 to TRBJ2-2, with 8 bases fitting TRBD2. CDR1 is GTSNPN and CDR2 is SVGIG in the germline V gene (reference sequence). V dropped 3 bases and J dropped 2; count of bases not matched to a gene: 5. CDR3 length: 15 amino acids. CDR3: CAWRLSGDNTGELFF. CDR3 in DNA: TGTGCCTGGAGGCTTAGCGGGGACAACACCGGGGAGCTGTTTTTT. The full variable domain, its missing parts supplied by reference TRBV30 and TRBJ2-2, is SQTIHQWPATLVQPVGSPLSLECTVEGTSNPNLYWYRQAAGRGLQLLFYSVGIGQISSEVPQNLSASRPQDRQFILSSKKLLLSDSGFYLCAWRLSGDNTGELFFGEGSRLTVL.

The chain uses TRBV5-5 and TRBJ1-1; D is perhaps TRBD1 (5 bases). V was trimmed by 1 base and J by 4 bases, leaving 11 bases between them. From germline, CDR1 is SGHKS and CDR2 YYEKEE (reference sequence). There are 14 residues in the CDR3. CDR3 loop: CASSLWRQSTEAFF. CDR3 DNA: TGTGCCAGCAGCTTGTGGAGACAGAGCACTGAAGCTTTCTTT. The full variable domain, completed using reference TRBV5-5 and TRBJ1-1, is DAGVTQSPTHLIKTRGQQVTLRCSPISGHKSVSWYQQVLGQGPQFIFQYYEKEERGRGNFPDRFSARQFPNYSSELNVNALLLGDSALYLCASSLWRQSTEAFFGQGTRLTVV.

This clone was observed once. The chain couples TRBV28 to TRBJ2-7; weak D call: TRBD1 (6 bases). CDR3 length: 14 amino acids. Germline V gives CDR1 MDHEN, CDR2 SYDVKM. V was shortened by 3 bases and J by 3 bases, with 12 bases between the two germline ends. The CDR3 reads CASSLAGEIYEQYF. The DNA for the CDR3 is TGTGCCAGCAGTTTGGCAGGGGAGATCTACGAGCAGTACTTC. The full variable domain, completed using reference TRBV28 and TRBJ2-7, is DVKVTQSSRYLVKRTGEKVFLECVQDMDHENMFWYRQDPGLGLRLIYFSYDVKMKEKGDIPEGYSVSREKKERFSLILESASTNQTSMYLCASSLAGEIYEQYFGPGTRLTVT.

The chain employs TRBV2 and TRBJ2-5; D perhaps matches TRBD1 (6 bases). Per germline, CDR1 SNHLY and CDR2 FYNNEI. CDR3 length: 13 amino acids. Trimming took off 4 bases at V and 2 bases at J, with 8 bases between the two ends. CDR3 residues: CASSVRGQETQYF. Written as DNA, the CDR3 is TGTGCCAGCAGTGTCAGGGGTCAAGAGACCCAGTACTTC.

V is TRBV7-2 and J is TRBJ2-1; D is unclear. Per germline, CDR1 SGHTA and CDR2 FQGNSA. This CDR3 has 14 amino acids. Trimming took 4 bases from V and 0 from J, leaving 7 bases between them. The CDR3 protein is CASSSPSSYNEQFF. CDR3 nucleotides: TGTGCCAGCAGCTCCCCGTCCTCCTACAATGAGCAGTTCTTC. The full variable domain, with the rest looked up from reference TRBV7-2 and TRBJ2-1, is GAGVSQSPSNKVTEKGKDVELRCDPISGHTALYWYRQSLGQGLEFLIYFQGNSAPDKSGLPSDRFSAERTGGSVSTLTIQRTQQEDSAVYLCASSSPSSYNEQFFGPGTRLTVL.

The V gene is TRBV28, the J gene TRBJ2-2; 11 positions match TRBD2. V lost 3 bases, J lost 2 bases, and 5 bases stayed unmatched. Germline V CDR1 and CDR2: MDHEN, SYDVKM. The CDR3 extends over 17 amino acids. This chain's CDR3 is CASSFPSGRFNTGELFF. Here the CDR3 DNA reads TGTGCCAGCAGTTTCCCTAGCGGGAGGTTTAACACCGGGGAGCTGTTTTTT.

The gene calls are TRBV6-5 and TRBJ1-4; 7 bases are shared with TRBD1. Germline CDR1 and CDR2: MNHEY and SVGAGI. V gave up 8 bases and J gave up 8 bases; unmatched junction bases: 11. The CDR3 covers 14 residues. The DNA of the CDR3 is TGTGCCAGCCGCCGGGGACAGAACTCAGAAAAACTGTTTTTT. It codes for CASRRGQNSEKLFF.

V and J are TRBV5-1 and TRBJ1-1, with D unresolved. Trimming removed 0 bases from V and 0 bases from J, with 6 bases in between. The CDR3 spans 14 residues. The germline CDR1 and CDR2 sequences are SGHRS and YFSETQ. CDR3 sequence (DNA): TGCGCCAGCAGCTTGGGTTCTGTGAACACTGAAGCTTTCTTT. It specifies CASSLGSVNTEAFF.

The chain joins TRBV5-4 to TRBJ2-2, with D perhaps matching TRBD2 (5 bases). V shed 10 bases and J shed 3 bases, with 19 bases lying between them. The CDR3 runs 15 residues. CDR1 and CDR2 from the germline V gene are SGHNT and YYREEE (reference sequence). The CDR3 nucleotides read TGTGCCTCCAGTGAGGTGGTCGGGGACACCGGGGAGCTGTTTTTT. This codes for CASSEVVGDTGELFF.

The chain links TRBV6-6 to TRBJ1-1, with TRBD1 matching over 7 bases. Germline V gene sequence: CDR1 MNHNY, CDR2 SVGAGI (reference sequence). V was clipped by 6 bases and J by 4 bases; unmatched bases: 14. This CDR3 is 16 amino acids long. CDR3: CASSSSRGVLSTEAFF. CDR3 DNA sequence: TGTGCCAGCAGCTCATCCAGGGGGGTCTTGAGCACTGAAGCTTTCTTT.

In this sample, this clone turned up a few times. The rearrangement links TRBV10-2 to TRBJ1-6; a possible D gene is TRBD1 (5 bases). There are 16 residues in the CDR3. Deletions cut 6 bases from V and 7 bases from J, with 19 bases between. Germline V CDR1 and CDR2: WSHSY, SAAADI. The DNA for the CDR3 is TGCGCCAGCAGGGCAAGGACACCCCTCAAAAATTCACCCCTCCACTTT. Translated: CASRARTPLKNSPLHF.

The chain couples TRBV6-1 to TRBJ2-7; D unresolved. The CDR3 runs 14 residues. Trimming cost V 1 base and J 3 bases, with 10 bases left between them. Germline V gives CDR1 MNHNS, CDR2 SASEGT. CDR3 region: CASSEVGRFYEQYF. CDR3 nucleotide sequence: TGTGCCAGCAGTGAAGTTGGCCGATTCTACGAGCAGTACTTC.

This chain links TRBV24-1 with TRBJ2-3, with D possibly matching TRBD1 (5 bases). Trimming stripped 6 bases from V and 4 bases from J, with 13 bases between. The length of the CDR3 is 14 residues. The germline V gene encodes CDR1 KGHDR and CDR2 SFDVKD. The CDR3 sequence: CATSFGQQADTQYF. The CDR3 nucleotides are TGTGCCACCAGTTTCGGCCAACAGGCAGATACGCAGTATTTT.

V gene TRBV7-9 combines with J gene TRBJ1-6, with D possibly TRBD1 on 6 matching bases. CDR3 length: 17 residues. The V gene's germline CDR1 is SEHNR and CDR2 FQNEAQ (reference sequence). V lost 5 bases, J lost 7 bases, and 21 bases lay in between. CDR3 bases: TGTGCCAGCAGCGACCGGGAAGGGGCAGGGGTGAATTCACCCCTCCACTTT. Translating it yields CASSDREGAGVNSPLHF.